What follows is one T cell receptor (beta chain) and its context. Its antigen is not identified. TCRdb ran MiXCR on the 5' RACE reads and lists one entry per CDR3 protein. This table has 580,000 or so distinct CDR3 sequences, around 16% appearing once. This entry belongs to a study of T-cell memory formation after mild COVID-19. Study-wide results and limits: Researchers could not confirm that second-wave clones peaking on day 37 targeted SARS-CoV-2.

V was clipped by 4 bases and J by 2 bases, with 11 bases between them. The CDR3 consists of 14 residues. Sample: PBMCs or a T cell subset sorted from them (not recorded which). The TCR comes from an adult woman who had mild COVID-19 (a few samples of this study predate the infection). Cell type and time point are not known. The chain recombines TRBV12-3 or TRBV12-4 with TRBJ1-2; no definite D call. The CDR3 nucleotides are TGTGCCAGCAGTTCGGAAGGAACGAACTATGGCTACACCTTC. Translation gives CASSSEGTNYGYTF.